This T cell receptor (beta chain) is from a study of blood T cell repertoires in COVID-19. Study details: Material from acute and convalescent COVID-19 was sourced from the United States, Italy and Spain. PBMCs, B-cell-depleted T cells, or T cells provided the cDNA or gDNA that made up the material.

In the original analysis: Reference gene primer amplification gave estimated nucleated cell counts. Here immunoSEQ multiplex PCR was the method, and the copy in TCRdb shows in-frame clones only, minus some. Clonal size and the V and J genes are those of that table, whereas D and trimming came from the DNA. This sample has roughly 330,000 clones, with roughly nine tenths found just once. J gave up 2 bases and V 6 bases, and 5 bases lay outside the gene matches. Looked up from germline, CDR1 is LGHDT and CDR2 is YNNKEL (reference sequence). The CDR3 has 15 residues. The TCR originated in a man aged 18 to 35 who had recovered from COVID-19. Material: peripheral blood. V and J are TRBV3-1 (or the pseudogene TRBV3-2) and TRBJ2-1; 9 nucleotides line up with TRBD2. The CDR3 loop is CASSPSGTAYNEQFF. The DNA of the CDR3 is TGTGCCAGCAGTCCTAGCGGGACCGCCTACAATGAGCAGTTCTTC.